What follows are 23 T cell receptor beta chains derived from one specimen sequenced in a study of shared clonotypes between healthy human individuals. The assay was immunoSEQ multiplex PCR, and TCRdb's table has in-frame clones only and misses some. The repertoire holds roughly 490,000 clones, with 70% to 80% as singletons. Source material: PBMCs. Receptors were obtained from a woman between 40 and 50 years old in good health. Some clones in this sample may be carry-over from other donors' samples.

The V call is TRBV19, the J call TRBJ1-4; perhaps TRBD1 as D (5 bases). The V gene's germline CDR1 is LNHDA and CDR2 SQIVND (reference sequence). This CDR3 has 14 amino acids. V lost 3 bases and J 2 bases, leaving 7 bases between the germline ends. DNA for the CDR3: TGTGCCAGTAGTATGCGGGGGACTAATGAAAAACTGTTTTTT. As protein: CASSMRGTNEKLFF.

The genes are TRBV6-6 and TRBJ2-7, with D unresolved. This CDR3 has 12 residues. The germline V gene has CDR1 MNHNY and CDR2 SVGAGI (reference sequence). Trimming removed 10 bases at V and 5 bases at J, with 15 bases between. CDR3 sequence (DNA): TGTGCCACCTCGAAGGGCAGCCACGAGCAGTACTTC. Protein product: CATSKGSHEQYF.

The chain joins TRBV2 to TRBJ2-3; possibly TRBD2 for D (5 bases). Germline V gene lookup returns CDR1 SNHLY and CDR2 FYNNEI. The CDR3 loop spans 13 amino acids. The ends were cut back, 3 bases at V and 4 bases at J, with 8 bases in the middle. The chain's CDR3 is CASSDGVADTQYF. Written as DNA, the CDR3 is TGTGCCAGCAGTGACGGGGTTGCAGATACGCAGTATTTT.

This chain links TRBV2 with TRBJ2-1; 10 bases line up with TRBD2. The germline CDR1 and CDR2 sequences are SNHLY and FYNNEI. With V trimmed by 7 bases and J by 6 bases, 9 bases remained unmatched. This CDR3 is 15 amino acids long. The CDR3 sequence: CASTPLTSGTNEQFF. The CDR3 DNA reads TGTGCCAGCACCCCGCTAACTAGCGGGACCAATGAGCAGTTCTTC. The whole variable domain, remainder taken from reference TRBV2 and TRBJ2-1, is EPEVTQTPSHQVTQMGQEVILRCVPISNHLYFYWYRQILGQKVEFLVSFYNNEISEKSEIFDDQFSVERPDGSNFTLKIRSTKLEDSAMYFCASTPLTSGTNEQFFGPGTRLTVL.

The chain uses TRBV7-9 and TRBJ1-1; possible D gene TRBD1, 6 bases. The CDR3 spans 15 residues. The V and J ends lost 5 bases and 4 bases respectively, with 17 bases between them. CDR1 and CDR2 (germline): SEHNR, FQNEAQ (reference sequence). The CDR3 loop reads CASSLTGTVSTEAFF. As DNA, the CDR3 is TGTGCCAGCAGCCTCACAGGGACCGTGAGCACTGAAGCTTTCTTT.

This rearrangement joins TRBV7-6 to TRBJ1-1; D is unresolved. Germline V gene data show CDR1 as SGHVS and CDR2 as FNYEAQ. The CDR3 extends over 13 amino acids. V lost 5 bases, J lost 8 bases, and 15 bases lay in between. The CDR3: CASSQRGLWEAFF. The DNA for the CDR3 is TGTGCCAGCAGCCAGCGGGGTCTGTGGGAAGCTTTCTTT.

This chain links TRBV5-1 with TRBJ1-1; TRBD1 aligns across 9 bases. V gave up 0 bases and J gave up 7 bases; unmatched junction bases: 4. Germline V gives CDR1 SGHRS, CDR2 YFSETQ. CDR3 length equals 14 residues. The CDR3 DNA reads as TGCGCCAGCAGCTTGGGGCCGGGACAGGGTGAAGCTTTCTTT. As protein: CASSLGPGQGEAFF. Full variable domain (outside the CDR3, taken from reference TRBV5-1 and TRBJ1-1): KAGVTQTPRYLIKTRGQQVTLSCSPISGHRSVSWYQQTPGQGLQFLFEYFSETQRNKGNFPGRFSGRQFSNSRSEMNVSTLELGDSALYLCASSLGPGQGEAFFGQGTRLTVV.

The CDR3 spells CASRTVGRGTDTQYF. DNA for the CDR3: TGTGCCAGCAGGACCGTAGGGCGCGGGACAGATACGCAGTATTTT. This chain joins TRBV28 and TRBJ2-3, with D perhaps matching TRBD2 (5 bases). Germline CDR1 is MDHEN and CDR2 is SYDVKM. CDR3 length: 15 amino acids. V dropped 6 bases and J dropped 3 bases, with 16 bases sitting between them.

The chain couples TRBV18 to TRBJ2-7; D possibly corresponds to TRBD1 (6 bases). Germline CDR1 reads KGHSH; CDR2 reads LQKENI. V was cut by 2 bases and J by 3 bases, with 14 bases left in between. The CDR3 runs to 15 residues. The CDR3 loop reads CASSPVQGRHYEQYF. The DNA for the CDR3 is TGTGCCAGCTCACCAGTGCAGGGGAGACACTACGAGCAGTACTTC.

The DNA for the CDR3 is TGTGCCTCGGGGAGGACAGGTCGGAATCAGCCCCAGCATTTT. Translated, it gives CASGRTGRNQPQHF. The V and J genes are TRBV30 and TRBJ1-5, with 7 bases that match TRBD1. CDR1 and CDR2 (germline): GTSNPN, SVGIG (reference sequence). The CDR3 spans 14 residues. Germline trimming cut 7 bases from V and 4 bases from J; bases unmatched to any gene: 10.

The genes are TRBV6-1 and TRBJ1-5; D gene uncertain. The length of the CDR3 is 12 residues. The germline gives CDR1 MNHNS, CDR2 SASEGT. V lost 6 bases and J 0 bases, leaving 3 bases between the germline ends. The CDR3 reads CASRGSNQPQHF. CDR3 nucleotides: TGTGCCAGCAGGGGTAGCAATCAGCCCCAGCATTTT.

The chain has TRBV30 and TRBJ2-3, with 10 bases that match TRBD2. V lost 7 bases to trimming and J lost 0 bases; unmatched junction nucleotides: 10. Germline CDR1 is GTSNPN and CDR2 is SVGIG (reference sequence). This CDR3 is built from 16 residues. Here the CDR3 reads CASEGASGRSTDTQYF. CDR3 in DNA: TGTGCCTCCGAGGGTGCTAGCGGGAGAAGCACAGATACGCAGTATTTT.

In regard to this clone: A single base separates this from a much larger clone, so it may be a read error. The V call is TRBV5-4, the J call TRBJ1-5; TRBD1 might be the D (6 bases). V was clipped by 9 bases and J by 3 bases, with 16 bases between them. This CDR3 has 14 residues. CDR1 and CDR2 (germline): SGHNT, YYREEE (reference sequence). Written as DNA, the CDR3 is TGTGCCACCAACAGGGCCGATAACAATCAGCCCCAGCATTTT. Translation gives CATNRADNNQPQHF.

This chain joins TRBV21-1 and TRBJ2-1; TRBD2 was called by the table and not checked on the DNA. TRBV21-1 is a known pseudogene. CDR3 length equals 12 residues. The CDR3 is CASSCVSNEQFF. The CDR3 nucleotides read TGTGCCAGCAGTTGCGTAAGCAATGAGCAGTTCTTC.

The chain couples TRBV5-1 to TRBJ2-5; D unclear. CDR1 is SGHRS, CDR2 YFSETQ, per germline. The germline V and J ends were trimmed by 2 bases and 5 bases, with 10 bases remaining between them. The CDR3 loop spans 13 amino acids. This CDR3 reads CASSFQYRETQYF. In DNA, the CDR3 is TGCGCCAGCAGCTTTCAATACCGGGAGACCCAGTACTTC.

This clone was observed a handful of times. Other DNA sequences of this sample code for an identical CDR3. CDR3 protein: CASSPDRVGANVLTF. In nucleotides, the CDR3 is TGTGCCAGCTCACCTGACAGGGTTGGGGCCAACGTCCTGACTTTC. The chain uses TRBV18 and TRBJ2-6, with TRBD1 matching over 7 bases. Unmatched junction bases numbered 2, after V lost 3 bases and J lost 3 bases. The CDR3 runs to 15 residues. The germline V gene has CDR1 KGHSH and CDR2 LQKENI.

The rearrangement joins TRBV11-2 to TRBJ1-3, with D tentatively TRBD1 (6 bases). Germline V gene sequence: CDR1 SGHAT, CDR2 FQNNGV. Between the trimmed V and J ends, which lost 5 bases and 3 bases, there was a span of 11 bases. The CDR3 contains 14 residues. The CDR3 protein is CASSINRVGNTIYF. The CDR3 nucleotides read TGTGCCAGCAGCATAAACAGGGTTGGAAACACCATATATTTT. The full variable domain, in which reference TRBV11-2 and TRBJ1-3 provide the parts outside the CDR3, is EAGVAQSPRYKIIEKRQSVAFWCNPISGHATLYWYQQILGQGPKLLIQFQNNGVVDDSQLPKDRFSAERLKGVDSTLKIQPAKLEDSAVYLCASSINRVGNTIYFGEGSWLTVV.

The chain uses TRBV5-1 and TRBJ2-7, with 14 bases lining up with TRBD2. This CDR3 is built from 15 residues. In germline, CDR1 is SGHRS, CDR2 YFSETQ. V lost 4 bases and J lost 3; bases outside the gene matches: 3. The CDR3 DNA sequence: TGCGCCAGCAGCACGGGACTAGCGGGAGTCTACGAGCAGTACTTC. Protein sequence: CASSTGLAGVYEQYF.

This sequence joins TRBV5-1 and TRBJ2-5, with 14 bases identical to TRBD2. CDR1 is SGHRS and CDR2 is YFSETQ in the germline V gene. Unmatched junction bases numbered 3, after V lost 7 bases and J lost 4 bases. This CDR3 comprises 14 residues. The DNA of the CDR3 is TGCGCCAGCGGGACTAGCGGGAGCGCAGAGACCCAGTACTTC. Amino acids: CASGTSGSAETQYF.

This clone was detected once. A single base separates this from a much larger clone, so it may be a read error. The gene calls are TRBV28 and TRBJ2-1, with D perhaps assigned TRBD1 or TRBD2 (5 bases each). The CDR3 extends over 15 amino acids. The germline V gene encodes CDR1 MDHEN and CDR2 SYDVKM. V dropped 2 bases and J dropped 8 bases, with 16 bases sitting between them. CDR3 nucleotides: TGTGCCAGCAGTTTAAAAGAACGGGACCGGGATGAGCAGTTCTTC. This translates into CASSLKERDRDEQFF.

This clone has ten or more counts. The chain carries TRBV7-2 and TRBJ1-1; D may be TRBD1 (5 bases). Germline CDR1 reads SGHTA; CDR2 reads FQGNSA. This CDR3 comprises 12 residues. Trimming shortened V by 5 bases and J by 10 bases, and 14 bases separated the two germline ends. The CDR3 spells CASSDQGLGAFF. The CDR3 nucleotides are TGTGCCAGCAGCGATCAGGGACTCGGAGCTTTCTTT.

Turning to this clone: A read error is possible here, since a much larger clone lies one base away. CDR3 region: CASRETGNYGYTF. The DNA for the CDR3 is TGTGCCAGCAGGGAGACAGGAAACTATGGCTACACCTTC. V gene TRBV28 combines with J gene TRBJ1-2, with D perhaps matching TRBD1 (6 bases). V lost 6 bases to trimming and J lost 2 bases, with 10 bases between them. This CDR3 contains 13 residues. The germline V gene has CDR1 MDHEN and CDR2 SYDVKM.

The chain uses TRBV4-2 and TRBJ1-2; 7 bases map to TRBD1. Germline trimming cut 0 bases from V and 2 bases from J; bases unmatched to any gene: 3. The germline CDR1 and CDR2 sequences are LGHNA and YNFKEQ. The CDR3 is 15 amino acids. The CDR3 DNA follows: TGTGCCAGCAGCCAAGATTTAGGGGGCAACTATGGCTACACCTTC. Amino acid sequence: CASSQDLGGNYGYTF.